This T cell receptor beta chain was found in a study of CD8 T cells in Susac syndrome. An input of about 0.5 to 1 ug of RNA was subjected to reverse transcription using random hexamers. The CDR3 of TCR beta was amplified by immunoSEQ multiplex PCR across 54 Vbeta and 13 Jbeta. MiXCR, run by TCRdb on the immunoSEQ multiplex PCR reads, gives a single entry per CDR3 protein. Altogether about 150,000 distinct CDR3 sequences are present, approximately 94% being singletons, with the ten largest covering over 0.2%. CDR1 and CDR2 (germline): SGHTA, FQGTGA. This CDR3 is 14 amino acids long. Trimming stripped 3 bases from V and 4 bases from J, with 12 bases between. The CD8+ and CD4+ T cells were isolated magnetically using a negative isolation approach, whereas the TEMRA cells were enriched by FACS.

This sequence originates from a human donor with multiple sclerosis. The sample comprised CD8+ T cells from PBMCs. V usage is TRBV7-3 and J usage is TRBJ2-5; a weak D match, TRBD2 (6 bases). The CDR3 DNA reads as TGTGCCAGCAGCTTCGTCGGGAGCCGAGAGACCCAGTACTTC. Protein sequence: CASSFVGSRETQYF.